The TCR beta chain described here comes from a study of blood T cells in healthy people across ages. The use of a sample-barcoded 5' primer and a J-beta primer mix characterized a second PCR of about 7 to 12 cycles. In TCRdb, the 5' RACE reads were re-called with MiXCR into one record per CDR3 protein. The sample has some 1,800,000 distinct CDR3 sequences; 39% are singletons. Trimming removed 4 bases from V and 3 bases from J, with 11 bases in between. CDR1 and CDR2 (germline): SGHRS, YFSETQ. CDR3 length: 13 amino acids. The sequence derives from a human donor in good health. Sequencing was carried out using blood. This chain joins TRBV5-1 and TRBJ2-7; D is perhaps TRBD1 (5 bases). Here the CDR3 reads CASSQDIRYEQYF. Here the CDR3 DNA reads TGCGCCAGCAGCCAGGACATACGCTACGAGCAGTACTTC.